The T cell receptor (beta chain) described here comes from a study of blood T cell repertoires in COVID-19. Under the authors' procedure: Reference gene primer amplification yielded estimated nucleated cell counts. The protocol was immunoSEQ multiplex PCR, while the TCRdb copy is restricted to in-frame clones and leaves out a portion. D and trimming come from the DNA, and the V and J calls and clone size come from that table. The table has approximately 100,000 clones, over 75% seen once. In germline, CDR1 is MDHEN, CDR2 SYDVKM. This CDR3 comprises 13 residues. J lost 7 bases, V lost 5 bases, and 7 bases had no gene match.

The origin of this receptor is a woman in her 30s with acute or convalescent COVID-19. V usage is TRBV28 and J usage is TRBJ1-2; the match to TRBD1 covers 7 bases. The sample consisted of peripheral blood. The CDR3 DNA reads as TGTGCCAGCAGTCCGGGGGACAGTCTTGGCTACACCTTC. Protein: CASSPGDSLGYTF.